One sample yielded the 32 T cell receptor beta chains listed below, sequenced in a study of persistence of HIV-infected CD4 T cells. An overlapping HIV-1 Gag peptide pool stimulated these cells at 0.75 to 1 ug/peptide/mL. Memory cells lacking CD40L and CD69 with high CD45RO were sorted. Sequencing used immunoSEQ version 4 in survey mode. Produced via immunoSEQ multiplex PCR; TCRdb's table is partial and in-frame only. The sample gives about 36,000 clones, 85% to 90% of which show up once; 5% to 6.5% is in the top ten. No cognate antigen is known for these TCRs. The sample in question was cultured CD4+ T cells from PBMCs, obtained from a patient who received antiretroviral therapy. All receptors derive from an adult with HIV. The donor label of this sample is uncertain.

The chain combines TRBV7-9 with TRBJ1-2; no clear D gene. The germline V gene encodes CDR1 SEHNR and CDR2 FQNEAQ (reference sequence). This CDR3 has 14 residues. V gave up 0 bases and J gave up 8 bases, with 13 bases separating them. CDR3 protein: CASSLAQTPGGYTF. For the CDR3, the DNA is TGTGCCAGCAGCTTAGCTCAAACCCCGGGGGGCTACACCTTC.

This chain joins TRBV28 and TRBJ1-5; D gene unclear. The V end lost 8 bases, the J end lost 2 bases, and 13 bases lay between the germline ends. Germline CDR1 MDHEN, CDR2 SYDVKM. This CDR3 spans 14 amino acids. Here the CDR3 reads CASLLSRGNQPQHF. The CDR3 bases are TGTGCCAGCCTTCTGTCTCGGGGCAATCAGCCCCAGCATTTT.

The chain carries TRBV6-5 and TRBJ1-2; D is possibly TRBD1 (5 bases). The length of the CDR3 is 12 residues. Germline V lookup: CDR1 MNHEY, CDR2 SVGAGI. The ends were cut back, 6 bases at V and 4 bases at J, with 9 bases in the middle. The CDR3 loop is CASSQGAYGYTF. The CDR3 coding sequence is TGTGCCAGCAGCCAGGGTGCCTATGGCTACACCTTC.

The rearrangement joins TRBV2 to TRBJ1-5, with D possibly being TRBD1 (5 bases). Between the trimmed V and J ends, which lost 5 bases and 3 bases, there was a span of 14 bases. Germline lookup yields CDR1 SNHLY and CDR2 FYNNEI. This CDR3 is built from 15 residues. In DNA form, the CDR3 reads TGTGCCAGCAGTCCATACCGGGGCCTCAATCAGCCCCAGCATTTT. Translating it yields CASSPYRGLNQPQHF.

The chain's CDR3 is CASSRAPTLFF. DNA of the CDR3: TGTGCCAGCAGCAGGGCCCCAACTCTGTTCTTC. This rearrangement joins TRBV21-1 to TRBJ2-1; TRBD1 reflects the table's D call only, with no check against the DNA. TRBV21-1 constitutes a pseudogene. The CDR3 contains 11 residues.

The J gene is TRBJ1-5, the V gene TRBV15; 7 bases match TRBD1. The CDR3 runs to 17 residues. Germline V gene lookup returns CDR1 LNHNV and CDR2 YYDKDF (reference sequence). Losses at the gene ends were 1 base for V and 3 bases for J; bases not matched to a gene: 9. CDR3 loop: CATSRGSMGQHNQPQHF. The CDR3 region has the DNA TGTGCCACCAGCAGAGGCTCAATGGGACAGCACAATCAGCCCCAGCATTTT.

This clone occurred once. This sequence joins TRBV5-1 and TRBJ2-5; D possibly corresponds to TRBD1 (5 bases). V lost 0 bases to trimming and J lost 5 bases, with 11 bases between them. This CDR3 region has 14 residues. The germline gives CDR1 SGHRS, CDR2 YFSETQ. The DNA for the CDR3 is TGCGCCAGCAGCTTGGGGACAATGGGGGAGACCCAGTACTTC. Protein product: CASSLGTMGETQYF. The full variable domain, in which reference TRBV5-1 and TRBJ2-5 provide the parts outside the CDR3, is KAGVTQTPRYLIKTRGQQVTLSCSPISGHRSVSWYQQTPGQGLQFLFEYFSETQRNKGNFPGRFSGRQFSNSRSEMNVSTLELGDSALYLCASSLGTMGETQYFGPGTRLLVL.

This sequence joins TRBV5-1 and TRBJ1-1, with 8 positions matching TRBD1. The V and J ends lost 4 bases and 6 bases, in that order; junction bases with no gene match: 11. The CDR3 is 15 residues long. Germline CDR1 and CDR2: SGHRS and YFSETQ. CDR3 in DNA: TGCGCCAGCAGCCCAAACGCAGGGGGCGGATCTGAAGCTTTCTTT. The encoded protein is CASSPNAGGGSEAFF.

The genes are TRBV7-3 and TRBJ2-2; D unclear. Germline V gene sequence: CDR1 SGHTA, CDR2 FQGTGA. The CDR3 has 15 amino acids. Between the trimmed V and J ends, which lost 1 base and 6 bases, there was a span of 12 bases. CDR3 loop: CASSLIPGLSGELFF. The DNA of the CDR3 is TGTGCCAGCAGCTTAATCCCCGGGCTCTCCGGGGAGCTGTTTTTT.

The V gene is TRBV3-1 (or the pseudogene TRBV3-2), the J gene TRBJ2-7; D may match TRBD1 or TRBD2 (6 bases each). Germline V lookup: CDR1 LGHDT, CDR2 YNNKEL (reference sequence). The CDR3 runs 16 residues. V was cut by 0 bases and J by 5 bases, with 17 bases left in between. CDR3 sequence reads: CASSQDGGRGLHEQYF. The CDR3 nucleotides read TGTGCCAGCAGCCAAGACGGGGGACGGGGGCTCCACGAGCAGTACTTC.

The CDR3 reads CASSPLPTGEREPQHF. The CDR3 DNA sequence: TGTGCCAGCTCACCTCTACCGACAGGGGAAAGGGAGCCCCAGCATTTT. V usage is TRBV18 and J usage is TRBJ1-5, with 8 bases matching TRBD1. Losses at the gene ends were 3 bases for V and 8 bases for J; bases not matched to a gene: 12. Germline CDR1 KGHSH, CDR2 LQKENI. The CDR3 is 16 amino acids. Supplemented by reference TRBV18 and TRBJ1-5, the full variable domain reads NAGVMQNPRHLVRRRGQEARLRCSPMKGHSHVYWYRQLPEEGLKFMVYLQKENIIDESGMPKERFSAEFPKEGPSILRIQQVVRGDSAAYFCASSPLPTGEREPQHFGDGTRLSIL.

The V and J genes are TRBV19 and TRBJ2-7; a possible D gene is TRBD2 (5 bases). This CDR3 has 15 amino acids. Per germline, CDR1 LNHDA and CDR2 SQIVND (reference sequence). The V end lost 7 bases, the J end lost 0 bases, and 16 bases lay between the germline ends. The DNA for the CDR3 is TGTGCCAGTAATCGGGATGGACGGAGCTCCTACGAGCAGTACTTC. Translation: CASNRDGRSSYEQYF.

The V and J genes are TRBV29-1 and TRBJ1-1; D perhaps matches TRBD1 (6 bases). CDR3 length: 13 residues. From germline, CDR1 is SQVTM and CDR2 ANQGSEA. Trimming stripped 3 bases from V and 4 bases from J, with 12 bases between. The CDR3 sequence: CSVDLGAITEAFF. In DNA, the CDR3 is TGCAGCGTTGATCTGGGGGCGATCACTGAAGCTTTCTTT.

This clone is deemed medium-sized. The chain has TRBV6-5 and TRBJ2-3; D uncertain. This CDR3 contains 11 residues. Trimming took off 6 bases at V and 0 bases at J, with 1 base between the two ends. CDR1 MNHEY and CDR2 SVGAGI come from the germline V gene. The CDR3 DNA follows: TGTGCCAGCAGCAGCACAGATACGCAGTATTTT. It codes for CASSSTDTQYF.

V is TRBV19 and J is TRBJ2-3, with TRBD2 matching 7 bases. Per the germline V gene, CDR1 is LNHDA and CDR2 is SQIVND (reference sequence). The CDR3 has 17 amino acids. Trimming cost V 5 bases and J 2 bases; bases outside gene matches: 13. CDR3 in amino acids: CASSLLGAGGTTDTQYF. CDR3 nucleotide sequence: TGTGCCAGTAGTTTGCTTGGGGCCGGGGGGACCACAGATACGCAGTATTTT.

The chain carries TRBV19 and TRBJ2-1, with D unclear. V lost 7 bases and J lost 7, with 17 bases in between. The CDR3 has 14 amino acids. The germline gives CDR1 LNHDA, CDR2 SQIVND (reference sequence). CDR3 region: CASNTPPETNEQFF. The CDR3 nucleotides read TGTGCCAGTAATACCCCCCCAGAGACTAATGAGCAGTTCTTC. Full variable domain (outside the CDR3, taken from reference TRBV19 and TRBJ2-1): DGGITQSPKYLFRKEGQNVTLSCEQNLNHDAMYWYRQDPGQGLRLIYYSQIVNDFQKGDIAEGYSVSREKKESFPLTVTSAQKNPTAFYLCASNTPPETNEQFFGPGTRLTVL.

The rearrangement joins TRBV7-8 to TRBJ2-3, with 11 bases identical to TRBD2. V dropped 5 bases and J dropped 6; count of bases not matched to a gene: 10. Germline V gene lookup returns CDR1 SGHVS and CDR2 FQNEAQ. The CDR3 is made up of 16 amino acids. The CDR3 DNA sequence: TGTGCCAGCAGCCGACTAGCGGGGCCCCATGTGGATACGCAGTATTTT. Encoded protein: CASSRLAGPHVDTQYF. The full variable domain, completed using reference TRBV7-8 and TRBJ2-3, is GAGVSQSPRYKVAKRGQDVALRCDPISGHVSLFWYQQALGQGPEFLTYFQNEAQLDKSGLPSDRFFAERPEGSVSTLKIQRTQQEDSAVYLCASSRLAGPHVDTQYFGPGTRLTVL.

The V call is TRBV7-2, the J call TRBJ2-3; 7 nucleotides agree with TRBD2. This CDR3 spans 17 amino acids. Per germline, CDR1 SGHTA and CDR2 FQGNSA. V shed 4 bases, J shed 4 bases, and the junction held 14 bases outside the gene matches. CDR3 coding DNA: TGTGCCAGCAGCTCCCTGGGGGGAGGGATTGGAGCAGATACGCAGTATTTT. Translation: CASSSLGGGIGADTQYF.

The CDR3 loop reads CASSLEGSYEQYF. CDR3 DNA sequence: TGCGCCAGCAGCTTGGAGGGGTCCTACGAGCAGTACTTC. This rearrangement joins TRBV5-1 to TRBJ2-7; D is perhaps TRBD1 (5 bases). Germline V gene sequence: CDR1 SGHRS, CDR2 YFSETQ. V was shortened by 0 bases and J by 1 base, with 5 bases between the two germline ends. The CDR3 has 13 residues.

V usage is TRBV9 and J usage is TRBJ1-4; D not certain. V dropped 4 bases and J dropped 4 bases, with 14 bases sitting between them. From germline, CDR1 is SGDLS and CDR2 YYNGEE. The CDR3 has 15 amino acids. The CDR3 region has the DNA TGTGCCAGCAGCCCCCCGGGGTCTGATAATGAAAAACTGTTTTTT. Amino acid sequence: CASSPPGSDNEKLFF.

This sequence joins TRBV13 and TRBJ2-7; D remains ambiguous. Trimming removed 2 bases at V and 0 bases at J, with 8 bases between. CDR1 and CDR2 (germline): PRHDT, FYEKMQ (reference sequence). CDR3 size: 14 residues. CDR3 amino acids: CASSLYSNSYEQYF. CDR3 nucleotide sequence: TGTGCCAGCAGCTTATACTCTAACTCCTACGAGCAGTACTTC.

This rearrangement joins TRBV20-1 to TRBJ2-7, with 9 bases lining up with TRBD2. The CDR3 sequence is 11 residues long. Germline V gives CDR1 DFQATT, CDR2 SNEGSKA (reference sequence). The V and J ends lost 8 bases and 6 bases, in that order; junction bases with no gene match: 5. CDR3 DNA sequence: TGCAGTATGCGGGGGGGGATCGAGCAGTACTTC. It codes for CSMRGGIEQYF.

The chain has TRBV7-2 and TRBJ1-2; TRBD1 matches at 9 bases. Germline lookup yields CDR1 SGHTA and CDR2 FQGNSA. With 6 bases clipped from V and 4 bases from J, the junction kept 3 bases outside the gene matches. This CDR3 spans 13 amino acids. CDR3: CASRPTGGYGYTF. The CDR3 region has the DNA TGTGCCAGCAGACCGACAGGGGGCTATGGCTACACCTTC.

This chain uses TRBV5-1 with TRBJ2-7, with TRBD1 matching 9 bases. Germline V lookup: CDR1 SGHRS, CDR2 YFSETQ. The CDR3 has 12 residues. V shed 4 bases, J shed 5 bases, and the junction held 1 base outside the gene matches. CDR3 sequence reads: CASSGTGNEQYF. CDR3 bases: TGCGCCAGCAGCGGGACAGGGAACGAGCAGTACTTC.

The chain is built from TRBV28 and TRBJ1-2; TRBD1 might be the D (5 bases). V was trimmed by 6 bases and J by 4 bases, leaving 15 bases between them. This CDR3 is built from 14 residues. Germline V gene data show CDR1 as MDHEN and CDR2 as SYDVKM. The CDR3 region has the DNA TGTGCCAGCAGGACGGACAAGCGGGGCTATGGCTACACCTTC. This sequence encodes CASRTDKRGYGYTF.

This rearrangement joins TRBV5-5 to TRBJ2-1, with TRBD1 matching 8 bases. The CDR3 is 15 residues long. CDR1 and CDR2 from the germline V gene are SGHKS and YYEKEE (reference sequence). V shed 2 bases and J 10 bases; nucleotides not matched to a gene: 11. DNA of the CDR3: TGTGCCAGCAGCTTCGACAGGGGCGGTCTGGGGGAGCAGTTCTTC. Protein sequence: CASSFDRGGLGEQFF.

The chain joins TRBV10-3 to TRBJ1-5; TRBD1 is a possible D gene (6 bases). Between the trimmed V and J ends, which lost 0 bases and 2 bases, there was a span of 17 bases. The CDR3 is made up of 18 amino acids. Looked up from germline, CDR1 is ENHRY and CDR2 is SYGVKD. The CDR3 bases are TGTGCCATCAGTGAGTCGATACAGGGTTTACCGGGCAATCAGCCCCAGCATTTT. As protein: CAISESIQGLPGNQPQHF.

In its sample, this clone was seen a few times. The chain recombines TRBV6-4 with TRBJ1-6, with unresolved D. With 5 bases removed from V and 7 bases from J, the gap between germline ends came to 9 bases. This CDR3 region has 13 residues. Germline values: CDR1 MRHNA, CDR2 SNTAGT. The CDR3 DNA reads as TGTGCCAGCAGTTTAAATTGGAATTCACCCCTCCACTTT. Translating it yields CASSLNWNSPLHF.

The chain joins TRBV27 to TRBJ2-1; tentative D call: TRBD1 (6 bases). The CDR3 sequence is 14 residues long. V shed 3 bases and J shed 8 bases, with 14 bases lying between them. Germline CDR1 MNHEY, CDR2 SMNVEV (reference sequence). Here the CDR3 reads CASSLGAGWDEQFF. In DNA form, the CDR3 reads TGTGCCAGCAGTTTGGGGGCAGGGTGGGATGAGCAGTTCTTC.

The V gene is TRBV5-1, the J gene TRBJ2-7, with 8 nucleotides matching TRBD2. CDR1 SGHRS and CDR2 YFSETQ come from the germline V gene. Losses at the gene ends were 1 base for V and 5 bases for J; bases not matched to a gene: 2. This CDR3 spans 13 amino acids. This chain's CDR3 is CASSLREGHEQYF. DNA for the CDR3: TGCGCCAGCAGCTTGCGGGAGGGCCACGAGCAGTACTTC.

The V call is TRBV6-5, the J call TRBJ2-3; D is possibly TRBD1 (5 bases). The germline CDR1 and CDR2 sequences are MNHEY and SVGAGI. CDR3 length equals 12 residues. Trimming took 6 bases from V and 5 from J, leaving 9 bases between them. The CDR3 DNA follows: TGTGCCAGCAGCAGGGTTCAAGATACGCAGTATTTT. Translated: CASSRVQDTQYF.

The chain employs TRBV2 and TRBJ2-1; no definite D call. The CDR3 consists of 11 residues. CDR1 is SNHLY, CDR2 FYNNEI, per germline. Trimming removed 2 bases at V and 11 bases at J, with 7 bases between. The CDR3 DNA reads TGTGCCAGCAGTGAACAGAATCAGCAGTTCTTC. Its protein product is CASSEQNQQFF.